This T cell receptor (beta chain) was obtained from a study of cytomegalovirus exposure and HLA in healthy donors (dated by TCRdb to the late 2010s). About the full investigation: According to an earlier analysis of 587 of the donors, about 170 million T cells yielded approximately 120 million unique TCR beta sequences and around 300 Gb of sequence data. The study combined high-throughput TCR immunosequencing, statistical association of individual TCRs with disease status, and machine learning to predict cytomegalovirus infection status. HLA typing covered class I and class II loci at four-digit resolution. Every discovery cohort repertoire had been produced on one sequencing platform. Using immunosequencing, the study profiled T cell repertoires from 666 subjects and related those repertoires to cytomegalovirus serostatus. The number of typed donors differed by locus: 629-630 for A, B, C, DRB1 and DQB1; about 520 for DQA1; 600 to 610 for DPA1; and some 450 for DPB1. In a later genetic analysis, genome-wide SNP genotypes for about 65% of the roughly 670 donors were used, and that subset was treated as a discovery cohort. Across approximately 400 genotyped donors of the cohort, an average of roughly 230,000 unique TCR beta nucleotide sequences per donor were sequenced, and 15% to 20% of those sequences were non-productive. In an earlier analysis of roughly 600 of the donors, high-throughput TCR beta sequencing was used to judge whether each TCR beta V gene segment behaved as functional or pseudogenic. Roughly 300 gigabases of sequencing data and tens of millions of unique TCR sequences were included in an early release covering around 650 HLA-typed donors. In addition to the first cohort of about 650 subjects, a separate validation cohort of some 120 different subjects was used. Donor age, sex, ethnicity and CMV serostatus were compiled together with the repertoire data. In a later analysis, previously published TCR beta repertoires from more than 500 donors were re-analyzed and high-resolution HLA genotyping was added so that TCR occurrence patterns could be studied. A few DR-DQ haplotypes were treated as single units for association and clustering because of strong linkage in the cohort. The study was designed to test whether signatures of past pathogen exposure could be identified by cataloging public T cell receptors. The genetic ancestry cluster associated with self-reported Caucasian donors included roughly 84% of the 398 genotyped donors. In the later analysis, no new phenotypic data were used to find candidate immune exposures; instead, reliance was placed on TCR beta sequences and their occurrence across donors. Summary of the overall study and its limitations: Most TCR sequences were seen in very few donors, while some public TCRs were found in many individuals. Sequencing depth was assumed to be roughly uniform across donors in the presence/absence analyses, though that assumption may not hold. At a false discovery rate of 0.05, a later analysis linked about 17,000 TCR beta sequences to specific HLA alleles. This cohort had only TCR beta chains sequenced, and the lack of alpha or paired-chain data limited which features could be detected. An association between a missense DCLRE1C variant and V-gene and J-gene trimming of TCR beta chains was found in a later genetic analysis and replicated in an independent cohort. A later analysis found that most CMV-associated TCR beta chains appeared HLA-restricted, with HLA associations seemingly driven largely by CMV exposure. The classifier was reported to diagnose cytomegalovirus status with high specificity and sensitivity in both the original cohort and the validation cohort. Compared with the roughly 700-donor mean, donors in an Asian-associated ancestry cluster had fewer N-insertions in productive TCRs, according to a later genetic analysis. In an earlier analysis of about 600 of the donors, most TCR beta V segments appeared in productive rearrangements about 90% or about 30% of the time, broadly matching IMGT annotations. When HLA alleles, especially DR and DQ, strongly co-occurred, TCR associations were difficult to assign to individual alleles. The sequencing pipeline was judged likely to have produced a cluster of highly shared sequence variants as a technical artifact. Several of the top co-occurrence clusters appeared to be linked to parvovirus B19, influenza, CMV and Epstein-Barr virus, according to a later analysis. According to the authors, the approach could potentially be generalized to other disease states and immunological phenotypes. Linkage disequilibrium might explain the correlated functional status among segregating V segments, but an unknown experimental factor could not be ruled out. Because some donors lacked HLA typing at each locus, the association tests relied only on the typed subset. For the cohort, immune exposure information was limited to CMV serostatus. A further reported finding was that TCR beta sequences accurately predicted the HLA-A and HLA-B alleles for most subjects in the first cohort. Because counts were too low, 15 to 20 rarely observed V segments, including chromosome 9 orphons, were left out of the earlier analysis of several hundred of the donors. Some IMGT-functional V segments, including TRBV6-2 and TRBV6-3, could not be distinguished by the 87-base-pair reads and were therefore excluded. In the study, 150 to 200 TCR beta chains were listed as associated with cytomegalovirus. In a later analysis, the rate of TCR association differed among HLA loci, with DRB1 alleles having the most associated TCRs and HLA-C alleles having the fewest. In vitro tests confirmed that a few of the cytomegalovirus-associated TCR beta chains recognize cytomegalovirus antigens. Compared with equally common non-associated chains, HLA-associated TCR beta chains in a later analysis were more clonally expanded and had lower generation probabilities.

Receptor libraries were prepared by the immunoSEQ multiplex PCR assay. For the multiplex PCR, a mixture combining 60 forward primers for TCR Vbeta segments and 13 reverse primers for TCR Jbeta segments was used. A multiplex PCR assay on genomic DNA amplified the CDR3 region of rearranged TCR beta genes. On the Illumina HiSeq System, the amplified TCR beta libraries were sequenced as 87-base-pair reads. The source study handled its data this way. Across the 670 or so repertoires, a later analysis counted some 81 million unique TCR beta chains, about 10 million of which were shared by at least two donors. Raw reads were error-corrected and collapsed into unique sequences with a nearest-neighbor algorithm that merged closely related sequences to remove PCR and sequencing errors. V, D and J gene segments were assigned by aligning CDR3 sequences to IMGT reference sequences. For a sequence to be retained, a match of at least six nucleotides was required to both a V gene segment and a J gene segment. Rearrangements were called productive when the CDR3 lacked stop codons and stayed in frame with V and J; all others were non-productive. CDR3 was defined by IMGT convention, running from the second conserved V-encoded cysteine to the conserved J-encoded phenylalanine. The earlier analysis of roughly 590 of the donors excluded sequences that lacked an unambiguous match to a single V gene segment. In an earlier analysis of several hundred of the donors, a V segment was called functional when productive rearrangements were above 56.7%, and segregating when the standard deviation between donors exceeded 5%. To diagnose cytomegalovirus status from the catalog of TCR beta chain sequences, a statistical classification framework was built. In a later analysis, TCR nucleotide sequences were compared against IMGT/GENE-DB human TR gene sequences so that V and J genes could be assigned. In a later analysis, CDR3 sequences and most-parsimonious VDJ recombination scenarios were assigned using the TCRdist pipeline. In a later analysis, every TCR beta chain was defined by the combination of its CDR3 amino acid sequence and its V-gene family, and reads without a unique V-gene family were dropped. As a way to deal with suspected cross-contamination and a sequencing artifact, a later analysis dropped more than 500 nucleotide sequences that were highly shared and had low generation probability. For each public chain, a later analysis derived a clonal expansion index from normalized ranks of inferred template counts within each repertoire. In a later analysis, generation probabilities were computed with a VDJ recombination model fitted to out-of-frame rearrangements, and the resulting probabilities were checked against IGoR. A later analysis scored TCR-TCR, TCR-HLA and TCR-CMV co-occurrence with hypergeometric tests, applying a repertoire-size bias correction to TCR pairs. False discovery rates were estimated in a later analysis by permuting HLA or CMV assignments 20 times. In a later analysis, co-occurring TCRs were grouped using DBSCAN, and TCRdist sequence similarity was added for clustering within HLA-allele-positive subsets. Co-occurrence clustering excluded repertoires with fewer than 30,000 or more than 120,000 public chains, plus five with anomalous nucleotide sharing. TCRdb took over this immuneACCESS table, retaining in-frame rearrangements with V and J assigned. Such tables are incomplete; in checked studies, under half of the missing clones stem from an unresolved V gene, and the remainder is unexplained. V and J calls and clone size come straight from that table; D and trimming were deduced from the DNA. The sample has about 110,000 clones on record, 74% of them singletons. Of the sample, more than 2% falls within the top ten clones.

The germline V end is reduced by 8 bases and the J end by 9 bases; junction bases left unmatched: 7. The germline V gene gives CDR1 as SGHRS and CDR2 as YFSETQ. The CDR3 goes from the cysteine to the phenylalanine over 13 residues. Only CDR3 DNA remains: 39 bases, in frame from the first base. On this clone: Its antigen specificity is not known. The record has no base qualities; no much larger clone is one base away.

The cohort was made up of about 670 healthy bone marrow donors. All cohort members were sampled while nominally healthy, although unrecorded immune exposures were likely present. The donor was CMV seropositive and belonged to the group of about 290 seropositive cohort members. A peripheral blood sample was collected from each donor, and TCR beta sequencing was performed on peripheral blood mononuclear cells. Genomic DNA was extracted from the blood cell samples with the Qiagen DNeasy Blood Extraction Kit. This TCR was recovered from a man aged 45-60 years in good health and CMV-seropositive. The sequence joins TRBV5-1 to TRBJ2-1, with TRBD2 matching 11 junction bases. Sequencing was performed on PBMCs. The CDR3 reads as follows: CASIPGTSGEQFF. The DNA is as follows: TGCGCCAGTATTCCCGGGACTAGCGGTGAGCAGTTCTTC. This CDR3, with the reference TRBV5-1 and TRBJ2-1 proteins standing in past its ends, gives the full variable domain KAGVTQTPRYLIKTRGQQVTLSCSPISGHRSVSWYQQTPGQGLQFLFEYFSETQRNKGNFPGRFSGRQFSNSRSEMNVSTLELGDSALYLCASIPGTSGEQFFGPGTRLTVL.